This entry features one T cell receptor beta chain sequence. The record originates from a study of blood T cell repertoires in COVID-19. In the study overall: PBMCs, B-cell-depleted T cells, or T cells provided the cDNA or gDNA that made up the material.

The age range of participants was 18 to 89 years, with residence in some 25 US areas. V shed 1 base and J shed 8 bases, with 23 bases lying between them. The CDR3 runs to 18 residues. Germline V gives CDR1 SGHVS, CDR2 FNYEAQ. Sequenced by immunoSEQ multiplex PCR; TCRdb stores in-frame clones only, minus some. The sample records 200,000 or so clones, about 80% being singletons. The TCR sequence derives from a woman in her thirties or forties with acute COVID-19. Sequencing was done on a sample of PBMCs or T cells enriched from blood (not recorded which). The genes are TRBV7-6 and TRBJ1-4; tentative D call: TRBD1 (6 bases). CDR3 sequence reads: CASSLDPPRTAGDEKLFF. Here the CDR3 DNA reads TGTGCCAGCAGCTTAGATCCCCCCCGGACAGCGGGAGACGAAAAACTGTTTTTT.